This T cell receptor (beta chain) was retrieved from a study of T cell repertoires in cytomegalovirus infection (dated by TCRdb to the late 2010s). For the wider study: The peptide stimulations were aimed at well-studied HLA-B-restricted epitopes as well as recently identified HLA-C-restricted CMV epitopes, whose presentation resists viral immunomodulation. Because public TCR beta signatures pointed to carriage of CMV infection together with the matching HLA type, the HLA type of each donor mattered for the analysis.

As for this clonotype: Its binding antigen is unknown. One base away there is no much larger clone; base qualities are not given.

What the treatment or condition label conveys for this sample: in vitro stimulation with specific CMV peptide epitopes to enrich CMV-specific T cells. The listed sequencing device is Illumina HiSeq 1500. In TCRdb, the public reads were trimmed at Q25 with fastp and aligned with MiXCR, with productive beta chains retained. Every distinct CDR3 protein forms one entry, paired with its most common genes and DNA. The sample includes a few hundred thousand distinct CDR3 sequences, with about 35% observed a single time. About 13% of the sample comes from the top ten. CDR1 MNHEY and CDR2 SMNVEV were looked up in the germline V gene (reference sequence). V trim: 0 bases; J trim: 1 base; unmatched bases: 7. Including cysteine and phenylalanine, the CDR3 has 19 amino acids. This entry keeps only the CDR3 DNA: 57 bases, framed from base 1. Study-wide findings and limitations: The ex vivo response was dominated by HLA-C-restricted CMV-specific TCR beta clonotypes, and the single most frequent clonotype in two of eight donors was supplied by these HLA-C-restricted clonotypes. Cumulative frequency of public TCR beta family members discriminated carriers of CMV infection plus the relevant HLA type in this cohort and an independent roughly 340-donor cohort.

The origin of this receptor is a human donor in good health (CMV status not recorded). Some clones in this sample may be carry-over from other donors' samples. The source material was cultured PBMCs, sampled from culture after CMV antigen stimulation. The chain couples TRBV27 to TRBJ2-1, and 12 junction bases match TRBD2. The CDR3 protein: CASSLSTLAGGGSYNEQFF. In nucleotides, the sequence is TGTGCCAGCAGTTTATCCACACTAGCGGGAGGCGGATCCTACAATGAGCAGTTCTTC.